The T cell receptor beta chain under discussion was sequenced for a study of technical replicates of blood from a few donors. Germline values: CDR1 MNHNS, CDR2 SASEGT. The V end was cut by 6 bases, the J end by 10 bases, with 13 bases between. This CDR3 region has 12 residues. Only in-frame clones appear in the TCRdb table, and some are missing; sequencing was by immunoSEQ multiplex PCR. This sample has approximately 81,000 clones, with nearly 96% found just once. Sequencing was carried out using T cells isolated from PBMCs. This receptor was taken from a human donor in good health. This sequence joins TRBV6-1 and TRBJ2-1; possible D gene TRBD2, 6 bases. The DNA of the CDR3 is TGTGCCAGCAGCGTCGACGGGGGAGAGCAGTTCTTC. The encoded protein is CASSVDGGEQFF.